The 20 T cell receptor beta chains listed next were all sequenced from one sample in a study of OX40 agonist ivuxolimab in advanced cancers. Profiling relied on immunoSEQ multiplex PCR, and the TCRdb table lists in-frame clones only, not all of them. The sample lists some 110,000 clones, about nine tenths occurring once. This specimen consisted of CD4+ or CD8+ T cells sorted from blood, obtained in a trial of the OX40 agonist ivuxolimab. These receptor sequences come from an adult with an advanced solid tumor such as melanoma, head and neck, liver or kidney cancer.

The chain couples TRBV10-3 to TRBJ2-1; TRBD2 aligns across 11 bases. V was clipped by 11 bases and J by 6 bases; unmatched bases: 12. Germline V gene sequence: CDR1 ENHRY, CDR2 SYGVKD. The CDR3 has 15 amino acids. The DNA for the CDR3 is TGTGCCGTTCTACCAACTAGCGGGGGTTCCAATGAGCAGTTCTTC. The encoded protein is CAVLPTSGGSNEQFF.

The chain carries TRBV7-2 and TRBJ2-5; D ambiguous. Germline V gives CDR1 SGHTA, CDR2 FQGNSA. The CDR3 has 12 residues. Trimming cost V 5 bases and J 5 bases, with 9 bases left between them. The CDR3 loop is CASSLRLETQYF. CDR3 in DNA: TGTGCCAGCAGCCTCCGACTGGAGACCCAGTACTTC.

The chain employs TRBV6-5 and TRBJ2-7, with TRBD1 matching 7 bases. Trimming removed 2 bases from V and 3 bases from J; junction bases left unmatched: 4. Germline CDR1 and CDR2: MNHEY and SVGAGI. The CDR3 covers 14 residues. CDR3 bases: TGTGCCAGCAGTTACAGGGACAGAGGCTACGAGCAGTACTTC. Encoded protein: CASSYRDRGYEQYF.

The V gene is TRBV7-2, the J gene TRBJ2-1; tentative D call: TRBD2 (5 bases). The CDR3 has 15 amino acids. V gave up 0 bases and J gave up 6 bases, with 12 bases separating them. The germline V gene encodes CDR1 SGHTA and CDR2 FQGNSA. In DNA, the CDR3 is TGTGCCAGCAGCTTAGCGCTTCCGGGAAGCAATGAGCAGTTCTTC. Its translation: CASSLALPGSNEQFF.

As DNA, the CDR3 is TGTGCCAGCAGCTTAGCCGCAAATGAAGCTTTCTTT. Its protein is CASSLAANEAFF. The chain carries TRBV7-8 and TRBJ1-1; unclear D gene. CDR3 size: 12 residues. Germline V gene sequence: CDR1 SGHVS, CDR2 FQNEAQ. Trimming cost V 0 bases and J 7 bases, with 6 bases left between them.

The chain uses TRBV21-1 and TRBJ1-2. TRBV21-1 has pseudogene status. The CDR3 is 14 residues long. This CDR3 reads CASSNGRPRRGYTF. DNA for the CDR3: TGTGCCAGCAGCAATGGACGGCCCCGAAGAGGCTACACCTTC.

The V gene is TRBV2, the J gene TRBJ1-5; tentatively, D is TRBD1 (6 bases). Germline assignment: CDR1 SNHLY and CDR2 FYNNEI. V dropped 7 bases and J dropped 5 bases, with 12 bases sitting between them. This CDR3 comprises 13 residues. CDR3 bases: TGTGCCAGCAAGGGGGAGATCCATCAGCCCCAGCATTTT. This encodes CASKGEIHQPQHF. Supplemented by reference TRBV2 and TRBJ1-5, the full variable domain reads EPEVTQTPSHQVTQMGQEVILRCVPISNHLYFYWYRQILGQKVEFLVSFYNNEISEKSEIFDDQFSVERPDGSNFTLKIRSTKLEDSAMYFCASKGEIHQPQHFGDGTRLSIL.

This clone was seen once. This chain uses TRBV29-1 with TRBJ1-1, with D possibly being TRBD1 (5 bases). Germline V gives CDR1 SQVTM, CDR2 ANQGSEA. The CDR3 extends over 14 amino acids. Between the trimmed V and J ends, which lost 7 bases and 0 bases, there was a span of 15 bases. CDR3 sequence: CSARDGSMNTEAFF. DNA for the CDR3: TGCAGCGCCCGGGACGGGAGTATGAACACTGAAGCTTTCTTT.

Comments on this clone: This specimen includes other DNA sequences encoding the same CDR3. The V call is TRBV7-9, the J call TRBJ2-5; 7 bases fit TRBD2. Trimming cost V 0 bases and J 2 bases; bases outside gene matches: 0. There are 14 residues in the CDR3. Looked up from germline, CDR1 is SEHNR and CDR2 is FQNEAQ (reference sequence). The CDR3 DNA is TGTGCCAGCAGCTTAGCGGGGGGGCAAGAGACCCAGTACTTC. Residues: CASSLAGGQETQYF. Full variable domain (missing parts from reference TRBV7-9 and TRBJ2-5): DTGVSQNPRHKITKRGQNVTFRCDPISEHNRLYWYRQTLGQGPEFLTYFQNEAQLEKSRLLSDRFSAERPKGSFSTLEIQRTEQGDSAMYLCASSLAGGQETQYFGPGTRLLVL.

The chain links TRBV28 to TRBJ1-3; D is unclear. CDR1 and CDR2 from the germline V gene are MDHEN and SYDVKM. The CDR3 sequence is 17 residues long. Trimming shortened V by 6 bases and J by 0 bases, and 18 bases separated the two germline ends. The CDR3 coding sequence is TGTGCCAGCAGCACTCGGGTGGGCCGGATCTCTGGAAACACCATATATTTT. This translates into CASSTRVGRISGNTIYF.

The chain uses TRBV2 and TRBJ1-5; maybe TRBD1 (5 bases). The germline V gene encodes CDR1 SNHLY and CDR2 FYNNEI. The CDR3 consists of 13 residues. With 6 bases removed from V and 6 bases from J, the gap between germline ends came to 12 bases. The CDR3 protein is CASRRGNGQPQHF. The CDR3 DNA is TGTGCCAGCAGGAGGGGTAACGGTCAGCCCCAGCATTTT.

This chain joins TRBV7-3 and TRBJ2-3, with D perhaps TRBD1 (5 bases). The CDR3 totals 16 residues. CDR1 and CDR2 (germline): SGHTA, FQGTGA. Trimming shortened V by 5 bases and J by 1 base, and 16 bases separated the two germline ends. The chain's CDR3 is CASSPSRDSGTDTQYF. The CDR3, as DNA: TGTGCCAGCAGCCCAAGCAGGGATTCGGGCACAGATACGCAGTATTTT.

The chain couples TRBV28 to TRBJ1-1; 7 nucleotides align to TRBD1. This CDR3 spans 14 amino acids. Germline V gene data show CDR1 as MDHEN and CDR2 as SYDVKM. With V trimmed by 5 bases and J by 5 bases, 8 bases remained unmatched. The CDR3 protein is CASSRLQGGTEAFF. CDR3 DNA: TGTGCCAGCAGTAGACTCCAGGGGGGAACTGAAGCTTTCTTT.

This clone showed up just a few times. Other DNA sequences in this sample translate to the same CDR3. The chain combines TRBV19 with TRBJ1-5; D is undetermined. The CDR3 consists of 14 residues. V was shortened by 5 bases and J by 2 bases, with 10 bases between the two germline ends. From germline, CDR1 is LNHDA and CDR2 SQIVND (reference sequence). CDR3 protein: CASSAVGGNQPQHF. DNA of the CDR3: TGTGCCAGTAGTGCGGTGGGTGGCAATCAGCCCCAGCATTTT.

V is TRBV19 and J is TRBJ2-7; 7 bases are shared with TRBD1. Germline-derived CDR1 and CDR2 are LNHDA and SQIVND (reference sequence). After removal of 4 bases from V and 5 bases from J, the junction contained 8 bases not matched to a gene. There are 14 residues in the CDR3. The CDR3 nucleotides are TGTGCCAGTAGTACAGCCGGGACAGCGAACGAGCAGTACTTC. Residues: CASSTAGTANEQYF.

CDR3 coding DNA: TGTGCCAGCTCACCATCGGGGGTTGGCAGCAATCAGCCCCAGCATTTT. This sequence encodes CASSPSGVGSNQPQHF. V and J are TRBV18 and TRBJ1-5; perhaps TRBD1 as D (5 bases). Between the trimmed V and J ends, which lost 2 bases and 1 base, there was a span of 12 bases. The CDR3 totals 16 residues. Germline lookup yields CDR1 KGHSH and CDR2 LQKENI. Variable domain in full (rest from reference TRBV18 and TRBJ1-5): NAGVMQNPRHLVRRRGQEARLRCSPMKGHSHVYWYRQLPEEGLKFMVYLQKENIIDESGMPKERFSAEFPKEGPSILRIQQVVRGDSAAYFCASSPSGVGSNQPQHFGDGTRLSIL.

The chain carries TRBV6-5 and TRBJ2-7, with 9 bases that match TRBD1. V trimming: 5 bases; J trimming: 3 bases; junction bases outside the gene matches: 5. Looked up from germline, CDR1 is MNHEY and CDR2 is SVGAGI. CDR3 size: 14 residues. The CDR3 nucleotides are TGTGCCAGCAGTCCCGGGACAGGGATCTACGAGCAGTACTTC. Translation gives CASSPGTGIYEQYF.

The chain uses TRBV2 and TRBJ2-7, with no clear D. The germline CDR1 and CDR2 sequences are SNHLY and FYNNEI. The CDR3 totals 13 residues. V was clipped by 7 bases and J by 0 bases, with 10 bases between them. The CDR3 DNA sequence: TGTGCCAGCAATACAGAACGCTCCTACGAGCAGTACTTC. Translated: CASNTERSYEQYF. Full variable domain (missing parts from reference TRBV2 and TRBJ2-7): EPEVTQTPSHQVTQMGQEVILRCVPISNHLYFYWYRQILGQKVEFLVSFYNNEISEKSEIFDDQFSVERPDGSNFTLKIRSTKLEDSAMYFCASNTERSYEQYFGPGTRLTVT.

This clone was seen just once. This CDR3 is CASSLDRVTGELFF. Written as DNA, the CDR3 is TGTGCCAGCAGCTTGGACAGGGTTACCGGGGAGCTGTTTTTT. The genes are TRBV7-9 and TRBJ2-2, with TRBD1 matching 8 bases. The CDR3 has 14 residues. Germline trimming cut 3 bases from V and 5 bases from J; bases unmatched to any gene: 2. The germline V gene has CDR1 SEHNR and CDR2 FQNEAQ (reference sequence).

The rearrangement links TRBV21-1 to TRBJ1-2; the D call TRBD1 from the table was never checked on the DNA. TRBV21-1 is annotated as a pseudogene. The CDR3 spans 15 residues. The CDR3 is CASSKRTGGLDGYTF. CDR3 DNA: TGTGCCAGCAGCAAGAGGACAGGTGGGCTGGATGGCTACACCTTC.